The rows below give T cell receptor beta chains drawn from one sample of a study of blood T cell repertoires in COVID-19. Sequencing used immunoSEQ multiplex PCR; TCRdb keeps in-frame clones, though not all of them. The table lists approximately 73,000 clones, 89% of them singletons, with 8.9% in the top ten. Specimen: peripheral blood. The receptors originated from a man older than 75 with acute or convalescent COVID-19. Both conserved end residues are trimmed from each CDR3. The order of the fields is J gene, V gene, CDR3 protein.

TRBJ2-5,TRBV25-1,ASSEYRTGGGETQY
TRBJ2-2,TRBV19,ASTQGQGAAGELF
TRBJ1-1,TRBV7-3,ASSLNTGNTEAF
TRBJ2-5,TRBV6-2/TRBV6-3,ASSYKGARQETQY
TRBJ1-5,TRBV18,ASSLQGSQPQH
TRBJ2-3,TRBV5-4,ASSLASGTDTQY
TRBJ1-2,TRBV30,AHRGGRGYT
TRBJ1-1,TRBV12-3/TRBV12-4,ASSGGISEAF
TRBJ1-4,TRBV28,ASSLEGSANEKLF
TRBJ2-7,TRBV2,ASSPGTGAYEQY
TRBJ2-7,TRBV5-1,ASSSYRDREDYEQY
TRBJ1-1,TRBV7-2,ASSLAHSGLNTEAF
TRBJ2-5,TRBV19,ASSPYRQGETQY
TRBJ1-3,TRBV5-4,ASSPAGSDTIY
TRBJ2-3,TRBV7-6,ASSLVPGDPRDTQY
TRBJ1-1,TRBV7-2,ASSLVFRTEAF
TRBJ1-5,TRBV15,ATSRGAGTSNQPQH
TRBJ1-3,TRBV6-5,ASQSPQDTIY
TRBJ1-4,TRBV15,ATSRDQWGGEKLF
TRBJ2-7,TRBV7-9,ASRGDFYEQY
TRBJ1-2,TRBV6-5,ASSYEGAPANYGYT
TRBJ1-1,TRBV2,ASSENSNTEAF
TRBJ2-7,TRBV2,ASRGLAFEQY
TRBJ1-6,TRBV19,ASSAGVDSPLH
TRBJ1-5,TRBV19,ASSLTGGPNQPQH
TRBJ1-1,TRBV3-1/TRBV3-2,ASSQVSGNTEAF
TRBJ2-5,TRBV6-5,ASSYRQGSYQETQY
TRBJ1-1,TRBV12-5,ASGGYRGELMNTEAF
TRBJ2-7,TRBV6-5,ASSYFGPSYEQY
TRBJ1-2,TRBV6-6,ASSYSRESNYGYT
TRBJ2-7,TRBV6-5,ASSYSRTGVYEQY
TRBJ1-1,TRBV30,AWSSSETVNTEAF
TRBJ1-2,TRBV15,ATTKTGTGPYGYT
TRBJ1-1,TRBV19,ASSAVDRGHTEAF
TRBJ2-7,TRBV11-3,ASPGGYYEQY
TRBJ1-1,TRBV27,ASRSGIQNTEAF
TRBJ1-6,TRBV30,AWSFGQGENSPLH
TRBJ1-2,TRBV19,ASTVGRGMNYGYT
TRBJ1-1,TRBV24-1,ATSGGTGFTEAF
TRBJ2-1,TRBV2,ASSERRASGRIEQF
TRBJ1-1,TRBV18,ASSLQGVAEAF
TRBJ1-4,TRBV6-5,ASKNRGLEKLF
TRBJ2-6,TRBV18,ASSNGTGLSSGANVLT
TRBJ1-3,TRBV4-1,ASSQPRGLGNTIY
TRBJ2-1,TRBV29-1,SVLGQGVQF
TRBJ1-1,TRBV5-4,ASSLVAQGRTEAF
TRBJ1-1,TRBV7-9,ASSLLNTEAF
TRBJ1-6,TRBV2,ASSEMRSNSPLH